The text below deals with one TCR beta chain. What it recognizes is unknown. Cultured CD4+ T-cell DNA underwent Oncomine TCR Beta short-read sequencing. MiXCR was run by TCRdb on the PCR reads, yielding one entry per CDR3 protein. The sample contains approximately 15,000 distinct CDR3 sequences, about 65% of which appear only once. Germline CDR1 MDHEN, CDR2 SYDVKM. The CDR3 is made up of 10 amino acids. The V end was cut by 3 bases, the J end by 6 bases, with 3 bases between. As to treatment: approximately 11-day PBMC culture with coronavirus spike peptide pools or control peptides (ViraFEST assay). The data were taken from a study of vaccination and CD4 T cells after COVID-19. Turning to the study itself: The convalescents were made up of six males and four females, two of whom were Hispanic.

The sequence derives from a human donor who had recovered from COVID-19. Specimen: CD4+ T cells from blood, cultured in vitro. V and J are TRBV28 and TRBJ2-7; unclear D gene. CDR3 sequence reads: CASSLGEQYF. As DNA, the CDR3 is TGTGCCAGCAGTTTGGGCGAGCAGTACTTC.